This T cell receptor (beta chain) is from a study of T-cell memory formation after mild COVID-19. Study background: TCR clusters mostly belonged to single donors. Notes on the study in general: CD4+ contracting clones lay mainly in CM and EM, CD8+ ones in EMRA. Later expanders leaned toward CD4+, whereas clones contracting from day 15 to 85 were balanced CD4/CD8.

TCRalpha and TCRbeta libraries used 5'RACE with constant-segment primers and UMIs. One entry per CDR3 protein results from TCRdb running MiXCR on the 5' RACE reads. The sample shows hundreds of thousands of distinct CDR3 sequences, approximately 21% of them seen only once. Remarks on this clonotype: Antigen specificity is unknown.

This CDR3 is built from 15 residues. Unmatched junction bases numbered 8, after V lost 5 bases and J lost 5 bases. Germline assignment: CDR1 SGHTA and CDR2 FQGNSA. The clonotype originates from an adult woman who had mild COVID-19 (a few samples of this study predate the infection). Cell type and time point are not known. The chain has TRBV7-2 and TRBJ1-4, with 7 positions matching TRBD1. The sequencing input was PBMCs or a T cell subset sorted from them (not recorded which). CDR3 bases: TGTGCCAGCAGCCCCGGACAGGCGAGAAATGAAAAACTGTTTTTT. Amino acid sequence: CASSPGQARNEKLFF.